This record concerns one T cell receptor (beta chain) sequence. Its target is not known. The sample comes from a study of T cell responses to AZD1222 COVID-19 vaccine. Clones were read by immunoSEQ multiplex PCR, and TCRdb kept only the in-frame ones, dropping some. The sample holds 100,000 to 150,000 clones, around 90% seen once. Study results and limitations: Mapped onto spike, vaccine-associated CD4 TCRs spanned it and were dominant at 160-218 and 743-854. Donors, mostly white British, included more females; clonal diversity was possibly underestimated.

V was pared by 2 bases and J by 2 bases, with 7 bases between. Germline V gene lookup returns CDR1 SGHNT and CDR2 YYREEE (reference sequence). CDR3 size: 13 residues. Sequencing used peripheral blood, obtained on day 0 of AZD1222 vaccination. This receptor was identified in an adult in good health. The J gene is TRBJ1-2, the V gene TRBV5-4; no clear D gene. CDR3 residues: CASSLDYNYGYTF. DNA for the CDR3: TGTGCCAGCAGCTTAGACTACAACTATGGCTACACCTTC.